This T cell receptor beta chain was retrieved from a study of T-cell memory formation after mild COVID-19. Remarks on this clonotype: As yet, its antigen is unknown.

Study findings and constraints: Some responding clones appeared in pre-infection memory, suggesting cross-reactive memory joined.

After 5'RACE with constant-segment primers, TCR alpha and TCR beta cDNA libraries carrying sample barcodes and UMIs were obtained. In TCRdb, the 5' RACE reads were re-called with MiXCR into one record per CDR3 protein. The sample records around 470,000 distinct CDR3 sequences, roughly 20% being singletons. V dropped 5 bases and J dropped 5 bases, with 18 bases sitting between them. This CDR3 comprises 15 residues. This TCR came from an adult woman who had mild COVID-19 (a few samples of this study predate the infection). Cell type and time point are not known. V and J are TRBV12-3 or TRBV12-4 and TRBJ1-2; the D is unclear. The sequenced sample consisted of PBMCs or a T cell subset sorted from them (not recorded which). The CDR3 is CASSTTPIRAYGYTF. CDR3 DNA: TGTGCCAGCAGTACTACACCGATAAGGGCGTATGGCTACACCTTC.